The 24 T cell receptor beta chains given below trace back to one sample, sequenced in a study of T cell responses to AZD1222 COVID-19 vaccine. Here immunoSEQ multiplex PCR was the method, and the copy in TCRdb shows in-frame clones only, minus some. The sample contains 100,000 to 120,000 clones, 81% of which appear only once. This sample comprised peripheral blood, obtained on day 0 of AZD1222 vaccination. Receptors were obtained from an adult in good health.

In its sample, this clone was seen once. The chain uses TRBV10-2 and TRBJ2-1; 10 bases fit TRBD2. Germline trimming cut 6 bases from V and 8 bases from J; bases unmatched to any gene: 10. This CDR3 is 15 amino acids long. CDR1 and CDR2 (germline): WSHSY, SAAADI. The CDR3 nucleotides read TGCGCCAGCAGCCAAGCGGGAGGGCCTAAAGATGAGCAGTTCTTC. Protein product: CASSQAGGPKDEQFF.

This sequence joins TRBV5-1 and TRBJ2-7; 11 nucleotides match TRBD2. CDR3 size: 14 residues. V lost 0 bases, J lost 5 bases, and 1 base stayed unmatched. From germline, CDR1 is SGHRS and CDR2 YFSETQ. In DNA form, the CDR3 reads TGCGCCAGCAGCTTGGTTAGCGGGAGGGACGAGCAGTACTTC. It is translated as CASSLVSGRDEQYF.

The chain carries TRBV18 and TRBJ1-3, with TRBD1 matching over 7 bases. Germline V gene lookup returns CDR1 KGHSH and CDR2 LQKENI. The ends lost 5 bases at V and 0 bases at J; junction bases unmatched: 13. This CDR3 region has 18 residues. The CDR3 here is CASSSQTGTANSGNTIYF. The CDR3, as DNA: TGTGCCAGCTCATCTCAGACCGGGACAGCAAACTCTGGAAACACCATATATTTT.

The chain recombines TRBV6-5 with TRBJ2-3, with D possibly being TRBD2 (5 bases). Trimming shortened V by 6 bases and J by 4 bases, and 14 bases separated the two germline ends. CDR3 length: 14 amino acids. The V gene's germline CDR1 is MNHEY and CDR2 SVGAGI. DNA for the CDR3: TGTGCCAGCAGACTAGATTTCCGCGCAGATACGCAGTATTTT. Encoded protein: CASRLDFRADTQYF.

The table lists this clone with a few counts. The chain is built from TRBV10-2 and TRBJ1-1; D might be TRBD1 (6 bases). The CDR3 covers 12 residues. Trimming pared 8 bases from V and 1 base from J, leaving 8 bases between. From germline, CDR1 is WSHSY and CDR2 SAAADI. In DNA, the CDR3 is TGCGCCAGCGAGGACAGGAACACTGAAGCTTTCTTT. As protein: CASEDRNTEAFF.

Written as DNA, the CDR3 is TGTGCCAGTAGTATTCGACAGGGGGCCACCTACGAGCAGTACTTC. Amino acid sequence: CASSIRQGATYEQYF. The chain couples TRBV19 to TRBJ2-7, with 10 bases matching TRBD1. Unmatched junction bases numbered 4, after V lost 3 bases and J lost 2 bases. This CDR3 spans 15 amino acids. The germline gives CDR1 LNHDA, CDR2 SQIVND (reference sequence).

This clone was recorded a few times. The chain employs TRBV15 and TRBJ1-2, with D hard to call. CDR1 is LNHNV and CDR2 is YYDKDF in the germline V gene (reference sequence). CDR3 length: 15 residues. Trimming shortened V by 0 bases and J by 5 bases, and 13 bases separated the two germline ends. The CDR3 reads CATSRDHGVRYGYTF. CDR3 coding DNA: TGTGCCACCAGCAGAGATCACGGGGTACGGTATGGCTACACCTTC.

V and J are TRBV4-2 and TRBJ2-7; a possible D gene is TRBD2 (5 bases). The CDR3 is 15 amino acids. V lost 1 base to trimming and J lost 0 bases, with 10 bases between them. Looked up from germline, CDR1 is LGHNA and CDR2 is YNFKEQ. The CDR3 nucleotides read TGTGCCAGCAGCCAAGGTGGACTGAGCTCCTACGAGCAGTACTTC. This translates into CASSQGGLSSYEQYF.

This chain links TRBV7-8 with TRBJ1-4; TRBD1 might be the D (6 bases). This CDR3 comprises 16 residues. CDR1 and CDR2 (germline): SGHVS, FQNEAQ. V was clipped by 2 bases and J by 7 bases, with 17 bases between them. Here the CDR3 reads CASSLTGGGRGEKLFF. The CDR3 DNA is TGTGCCAGCAGCTTAACGGGAGGGGGTAGAGGTGAAAAACTGTTTTTT.

V usage is TRBV30 and J usage is TRBJ2-7; 10 bases agree with TRBD1. This CDR3 contains 15 residues. In germline, CDR1 is GTSNPN, CDR2 SVGIG (reference sequence). V dropped 2 bases and J dropped 3; count of bases not matched to a gene: 7. The chain's CDR3 is CAWSSWTGGIYEQYF. The CDR3 nucleotides read TGTGCCTGGAGTTCTTGGACAGGGGGTATCTACGAGCAGTACTTC.

The chain recombines TRBV12-5 with TRBJ2-3, with TRBD2 identical over 7 bases. J was trimmed by 5 bases and V by 1 base; bases with no gene match: 3. Per the germline V gene, CDR1 is LGHNT and CDR2 is FRNRAP. The CDR3 is made up of 14 amino acids. The CDR3: CASGLEIAGDTQYF. DNA of the CDR3: TGTGCTAGTGGTTTGGAAATAGCGGGAGATACGCAGTATTTT. Based on the CDR3 plus reference TRBV12-5 and TRBJ2-3, the full variable domain is DARVTQTPRHKVTEMGQEVTMRCQPILGHNTVFWYRQTMMQGLELLAYFRNRAPLDDSGMPKDRFSAEMPDATLATLKIQPSEPRDSAVYFCASGLEIAGDTQYFGPGTRLTVL.

V and J are TRBV28 and TRBJ1-5; 7 bases agree with TRBD1. CDR3 length: 14 amino acids. CDR1 is MDHEN, CDR2 SYDVKM, per germline. V shed 6 bases, J shed 6 bases, and the junction held 8 bases outside the gene matches. The CDR3 spells CASRQGGQGQPQHF. CDR3 DNA sequence: TGTGCCAGCAGACAAGGGGGCCAAGGTCAGCCCCAGCATTTT.

This chain joins TRBV18 and TRBJ1-2; 8 bases match TRBD1. V shed 2 bases and J 5 bases; nucleotides not matched to a gene: 7. CDR1 is KGHSH, CDR2 LQKENI, per germline. The CDR3 consists of 15 residues. In DNA, the CDR3 is TGTGCCAGCTCACCAGAGACAGGGGTACCTTATGGCTACACCTTC. Its translation is CASSPETGVPYGYTF.

This clone was detected only a few times. V gene TRBV7-9 combines with J gene TRBJ2-3; 7 nucleotides align to TRBD1. The length of the CDR3 is 14 residues. The germline V gene encodes CDR1 SEHNR and CDR2 FQNEAQ (reference sequence). V lost 1 base to trimming and J lost 4 bases; unmatched junction nucleotides: 2. This CDR3 reads CASSLGQGSDTQYF. CDR3 DNA sequence: TGTGCCAGCAGCTTAGGACAGGGTTCAGATACGCAGTATTTT.

This clone turned up a few times. The chain employs TRBV6-2 or TRBV6-3 and TRBJ1-3; D gene unclear. The V end lost 2 bases, the J end lost 0 bases, and 11 bases lay between the germline ends. Germline lookup yields CDR1 MNHEY and CDR2 SVGEGT. This CDR3 is built from 16 residues. The CDR3: CASSYRIRNSGNTIYF. CDR3 nucleotides: TGTGCCAGCAGTTACCGCATTAGGAACTCTGGAAACACCATATATTTT.

This chain links TRBV7-2 with TRBJ1-2, with TRBD1 matching 7 bases. The J segment lost 4 bases and the V segment lost 5 bases, leaving 7 bases of the junction unmatched. Germline lookup yields CDR1 SGHTA and CDR2 FQGNSA. The CDR3 length is 14 residues. The CDR3 is CASSPDRGPYGYTF. The CDR3, as DNA: TGTGCCAGCAGCCCAGATAGGGGGCCCTATGGCTACACCTTC.

This sequence joins TRBV7-2 and TRBJ2-3; 9 nucleotides agree with TRBD2. The CDR3 has 16 amino acids. V lost 3 bases, J lost 1 base, and 5 bases stayed unmatched. CDR1 SGHTA and CDR2 FQGNSA come from the germline V gene. The CDR3 DNA reads TGTGCCAGCAGCTTGGGCGCTAGCGGGGGCACAGATACGCAGTATTTT. Protein product: CASSLGASGGTDTQYF.

V usage is TRBV7-2 and J usage is TRBJ2-3; 12 bases match TRBD2. The germline V gene encodes CDR1 SGHTA and CDR2 FQGNSA. V was pared by 5 bases and J by 7 bases, with 4 bases of the junction left unmatched. This CDR3 is 14 amino acids long. As DNA, the CDR3 is TGTGCCAGCAGCCCTGGACTAGCGGGGAATACGCAGTATTTT. This codes for CASSPGLAGNTQYF.

The V gene is TRBV10-3, the J gene TRBJ2-1, with a weak D call TRBD1 (6 bases). Per germline, CDR1 ENHRY and CDR2 SYGVKD. The CDR3 has 11 amino acids. The V gene lost 3 bases and the J gene lost 9 bases, with 6 bases spanning the gap. The CDR3 region has the DNA TGTGCCATCAGTGAACAGGGTGAGCAGTTCTTC. Residues: CAISEQGEQFF.

This clone was picked up many times. The genes are TRBV4-3 and TRBJ1-1, with D hard to call. Per the germline V gene, CDR1 is LGHNA and CDR2 is YSLEER. The CDR3 length is 15 residues. The ends were cut back, 0 bases at V and 6 bases at J, with 14 bases in the middle. DNA for the CDR3: TGCGCCAGCAGCCAAGATCGCGGGTATGACGCTGAAGCTTTCTTT. It encodes CASSQDRGYDAEAFF.

The rearrangement links TRBV4-3 to TRBJ2-2, with 8 bases that match TRBD2. J was trimmed by 6 bases and V by 2 bases; bases with no gene match: 5. Germline-derived CDR1 and CDR2 are LGHNA and YSLEER. The CDR3 is made up of 15 amino acids. The CDR3 region is CASSQIRGGPGELFF. The CDR3 nucleotides read TGCGCCAGCAGCCAAATTCGGGGGGGGCCCGGGGAGCTGTTTTTT.

This rearrangement joins TRBV11-2 to TRBJ2-2, with a tentative D call TRBD2 (6 bases). The V gene lost 5 bases and the J gene lost 4 bases, with 14 bases spanning the gap. The CDR3 covers 15 residues. CDR1 SGHAT and CDR2 FQNNGV come from the germline V gene. The chain's CDR3 is CASSLSGASTGELFF. CDR3 bases: TGTGCCAGCAGCCTTAGCGGAGCGAGCACCGGGGAGCTGTTTTTT. The complete variable domain, with remaining parts taken from reference TRBV11-2 and TRBJ2-2, reads EAGVAQSPRYKIIEKRQSVAFWCNPISGHATLYWYQQILGQGPKLLIQFQNNGVVDDSQLPKDRFSAERLKGVDSTLKIQPAKLEDSAVYLCASSLSGASTGELFFGEGSRLTVL.

The chain has TRBV6-5 and TRBJ1-4; maybe TRBD1 (5 bases). The ends were cut back, 3 bases at V and 4 bases at J, with 9 bases in the middle. Germline V gene data show CDR1 as MNHEY and CDR2 as SVGAGI. The CDR3 runs 14 residues. The CDR3 DNA reads as TGTGCCAGCAGTTATCGACAGCGTAATGAAAAACTGTTTTTT. Its protein product is CASSYRQRNEKLFF.

The CDR3 bases are TGTGCCAGCAGCCAATCTGGAAAACAGGGAGCCACTGAAGCTTTCTTT. Its protein is CASSQSGKQGATEAFF. The chain employs TRBV16 and TRBJ1-1; possible D gene TRBD1, 6 bases. Germline V lookup: CDR1 KGHSY, CDR2 FQNENV. This CDR3 contains 16 residues. The V end was cut by 0 bases, the J end by 4 bases, with 15 bases between.